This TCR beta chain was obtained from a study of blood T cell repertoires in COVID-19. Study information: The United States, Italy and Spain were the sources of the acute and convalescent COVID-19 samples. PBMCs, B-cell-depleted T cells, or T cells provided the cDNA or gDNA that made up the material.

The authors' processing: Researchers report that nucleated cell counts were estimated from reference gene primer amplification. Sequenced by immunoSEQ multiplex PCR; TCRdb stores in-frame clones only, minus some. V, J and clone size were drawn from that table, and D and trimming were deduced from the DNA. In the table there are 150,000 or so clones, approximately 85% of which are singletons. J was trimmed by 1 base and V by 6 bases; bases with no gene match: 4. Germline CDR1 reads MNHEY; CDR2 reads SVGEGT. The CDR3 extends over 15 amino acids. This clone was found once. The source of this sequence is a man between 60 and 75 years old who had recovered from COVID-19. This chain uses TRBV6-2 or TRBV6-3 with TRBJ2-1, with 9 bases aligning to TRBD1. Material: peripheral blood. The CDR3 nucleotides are TGTGCCAGCAGCTCTGGGACAGGGTCCTACAATGAGCAGTTCTTC. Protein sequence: CASSSGTGSYNEQFF.